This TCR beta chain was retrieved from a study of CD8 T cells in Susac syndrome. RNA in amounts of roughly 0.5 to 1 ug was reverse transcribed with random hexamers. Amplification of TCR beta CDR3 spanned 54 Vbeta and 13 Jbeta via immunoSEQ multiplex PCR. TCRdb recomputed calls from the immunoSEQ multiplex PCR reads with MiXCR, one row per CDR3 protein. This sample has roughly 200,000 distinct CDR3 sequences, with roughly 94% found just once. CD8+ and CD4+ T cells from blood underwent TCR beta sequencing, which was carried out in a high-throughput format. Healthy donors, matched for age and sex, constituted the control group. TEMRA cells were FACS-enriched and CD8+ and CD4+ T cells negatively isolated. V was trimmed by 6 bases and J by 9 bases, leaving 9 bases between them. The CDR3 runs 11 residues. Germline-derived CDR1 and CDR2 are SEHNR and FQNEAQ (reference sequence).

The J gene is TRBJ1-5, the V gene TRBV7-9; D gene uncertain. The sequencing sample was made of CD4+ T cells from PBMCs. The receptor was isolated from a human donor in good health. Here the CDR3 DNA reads TGTGCCAGCAGTCCTCTGGGGCCCCAGCATTTT. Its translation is CASSPLGPQHF.